The present T cell receptor (beta chain) was sequenced within a study of CD8 T cells in Susac syndrome. The authors reverse transcribed roughly 0.5 to 1 ug RNA with random hexamers. TCR beta CDR3 was amplified by immunoSEQ covering 54 Vbeta and 13 Jbeta. TCRdb reanalysed the immunoSEQ multiplex PCR reads using MiXCR and keeps one entry per CDR3 protein. The table lists 350,000 to 550,000 distinct CDR3 sequences, about 85% of them singletons. In blood CD8+ and CD4+ T cells, TCR beta underwent sequencing. Treatment-naive patients with stable or active relapsing-remitting disease were the multiple sclerosis controls. It was negative isolation that provided the CD8+ and CD4+ T cells, whereas TEMRA cells were enriched by FACS. Only one count was recorded for this clonotype. V lost 4 bases, J lost 7 bases, and 18 bases lay in between. Germline CDR1 and CDR2: SGDLS and YYNGEE. The CDR3 extends over 15 amino acids.

The TCR comes from a human donor with multiple sclerosis. This chain links TRBV9 with TRBJ2-1; tentative D call: TRBD2 (5 bases). Sequenced material: CD8+ T cells from PBMCs. The CDR3 sequence is CASSLGEALGNEQFF. The DNA of the CDR3 is TGTGCCAGCAGCCTGGGAGAAGCGCTGGGTAATGAGCAGTTCTTC.